A single sample is the source of the 29 T cell receptor beta chains below, sequenced in a study of blood T cell repertoires in COVID-19. Some clones are missing from TCRdb's copy, which holds only in-frame ones; the method was immunoSEQ multiplex PCR. This sample carries roughly 250,000 clones, approximately 90% of them seen once, and the ten largest clones take approximately 0.84%. Sequences were obtained from peripheral blood. These receptors all come from a man aged 30 to 45 with acute or convalescent COVID-19.

V gene TRBV3-1 (or the pseudogene TRBV3-2) combines with J gene TRBJ1-2; 8 nucleotides align to TRBD1. The V segment lost 1 base and the J segment 7 bases; nucleotides outside the gene matches: 8. Germline lookup yields CDR1 LGHDT and CDR2 YNNKEL (reference sequence). The CDR3 has 15 residues. The CDR3 sequence is CASSQATGASSGYTF. In DNA, the CDR3 is TGTGCCAGCAGCCAAGCGACAGGGGCTAGCAGTGGCTACACCTTC.

In its sample, this clone was seen a few times. The chain joins TRBV14 to TRBJ1-1; 7 nucleotides match TRBD1. Germline trimming cut 4 bases from V and 10 bases from J; bases unmatched to any gene: 12. The V gene's germline CDR1 is SGHDN and CDR2 FVKESK. This CDR3 comprises 14 residues. This CDR3 reads CASSPGTAPFGAFF. CDR3 DNA sequence: TGTGCCAGCAGCCCCGGGACAGCCCCCTTTGGAGCTTTCTTT.

This chain uses TRBV7-2 with TRBJ1-2; TRBD1 matches at 8 bases. The CDR3 is made up of 15 amino acids. The V and J ends lost 2 bases and 7 bases, in that order; junction bases with no gene match: 9. The V gene's germline CDR1 is SGHTA and CDR2 FQGNSA. The CDR3 region has the DNA TGTGCCAGCAGCTTACCCCAGGGGGCTAGTTTTGGCTACACCTTC. Encoded protein: CASSLPQGASFGYTF.

This chain uses TRBV6-2 or TRBV6-3 with TRBJ1-5; 7 bases map to TRBD1. Trimming cost V 6 bases and J 0 bases; bases outside gene matches: 11. The CDR3 runs 17 residues. The germline CDR1 and CDR2 sequences are MNHEY and SVGEGT. CDR3 bases: TGTGCCAGCAGCCGCGGACAGGCCGCATATAGCAATCAGCCCCAGCATTTT. Translation gives CASSRGQAAYSNQPQHF.

The CDR3 spells CASSPRGRRTTNEKLFF. The CDR3 region has the DNA TGTGCCAGCAGCCCCAGGGGGCGCAGGACCACTAATGAAAAACTGTTTTTT. The rearrangement joins TRBV28 to TRBJ1-4, with 8 nucleotides matching TRBD1. The CDR3 loop spans 17 amino acids. In germline, CDR1 is MDHEN, CDR2 SYDVKM. V lost 6 bases and J lost 2; bases outside the gene matches: 11.

The V and J genes are TRBV7-2 and TRBJ1-4, with 8 bases fitting TRBD1. This CDR3 contains 15 residues. Germline CDR1 and CDR2: SGHTA and FQGNSA. Losses at the gene ends were 3 bases for V and 8 bases for J; bases not matched to a gene: 8. Here the CDR3 reads CASSLKDRAGEKLFF. The CDR3 region has the DNA TGTGCCAGCAGCTTGAAGGACAGGGCGGGGGAAAAACTGTTTTTT.

The rearrangement joins TRBV9 to TRBJ1-6; D perhaps matches TRBD1 (5 bases). CDR1 SGDLS and CDR2 YYNGEE come from the germline V gene. The CDR3 extends over 15 amino acids. V gave up 0 bases and J gave up 7 bases, with 11 bases separating them. DNA for the CDR3: TGTGCCAGCAGCGTAGGGGCCAGGGTCAATTCACCCCTCCACTTT. This encodes CASSVGARVNSPLHF.

The V gene is TRBV7-9, the J gene TRBJ2-7, with a possible D match to TRBD1 (5 bases). Germline V gene data show CDR1 as SEHNR and CDR2 as FQNEAQ (reference sequence). V was pared by 6 bases and J by 6 bases, with 15 bases between. The CDR3 loop spans 13 amino acids. CDR3 nucleotides: TGTGCCAGCAGTCCATCAAGGGGTGGCGAGCAGTACTTC. Residues: CASSPSRGGEQYF.

The chain combines TRBV18 with TRBJ1-6; the match to TRBD1 covers 7 bases. V lost 5 bases, J lost 9 bases, and 7 bases stayed unmatched. The CDR3 extends over 14 amino acids. Germline CDR1 is KGHSH and CDR2 is LQKENI. In DNA, the CDR3 is TGTGCCAGCTCAACTGCAGGGGGGATTTCACCCCTCCACTTT. The encoded protein is CASSTAGGISPLHF.

V usage is TRBV28 and J usage is TRBJ2-7; 8 bases align to TRBD2. CDR1 MDHEN and CDR2 SYDVKM come from the germline V gene. V shed 5 bases, J shed 3 bases, and the junction held 9 bases outside the gene matches. The CDR3 runs to 15 residues. The CDR3 is CASSAGTRTVYEQYF. In DNA form, the CDR3 reads TGTGCCAGCAGTGCCGGGACTAGGACTGTCTACGAGCAGTACTTC.

The CDR3: CASSPIQGDNSPLHF. DNA for the CDR3: TGTGCCAGCTCCCCGATACAGGGGGATAATTCACCCCTCCACTTT. J is TRBJ1-6 and V is TRBV18, with 8 bases identical to TRBD1. The CDR3 length is 15 residues. Germline lookup yields CDR1 KGHSH and CDR2 LQKENI. V shed 6 bases, J shed 5 bases, and the junction held 6 bases outside the gene matches.

The CDR3 here is CASGLPTGNYGYTF. The DNA of the CDR3 is TGTGCTAGTGGTTTGCCGACAGGAAACTATGGCTACACCTTC. The J gene is TRBJ1-2, the V gene TRBV12-5; D may be TRBD1 (6 bases). Trimming stripped 2 bases from V and 2 bases from J, with 9 bases between. CDR1 and CDR2 from the germline V gene are LGHNT and FRNRAP. This CDR3 is built from 14 residues.

The chain combines TRBV6-5 with TRBJ1-3; D gene uncertain. Germline V lookup: CDR1 MNHEY, CDR2 SVGAGI. The CDR3 loop spans 14 amino acids. The germline V and J ends were trimmed by 0 bases and 4 bases, with 7 bases remaining between them. This chain's CDR3 is CASSYSAVGNTIYF. The CDR3 DNA follows: TGTGCCAGCAGTTACTCGGCAGTCGGAAACACCATATATTTT.

This chain links TRBV7-9 with TRBJ1-5; possibly TRBD1 for D (6 bases). The germline V gene encodes CDR1 SEHNR and CDR2 FQNEAQ (reference sequence). The V and J ends lost 1 base and 6 bases respectively, with 16 bases between them. The CDR3 has 16 amino acids. The CDR3 loop reads CASSLGRGARGQPQHF. The DNA of the CDR3 is TGTGCCAGCAGCTTAGGTCGGGGGGCGCGTGGTCAGCCCCAGCATTTT. Combining the CDR3 with reference TRBV7-9 and TRBJ1-5 gives the whole variable domain DTGVSQNPRHKITKRGQNVTFRCDPISEHNRLYWYRQTLGQGPEFLTYFQNEAQLEKSRLLSDRFSAERPKGSFSTLEIQRTEQGDSAMYLCASSLGRGARGQPQHFGDGTRLSIL.

This rearrangement joins TRBV9 to TRBJ2-3; 13 positions match TRBD2. The length of the CDR3 is 16 residues. CDR1 SGDLS and CDR2 YYNGEE come from the germline V gene. The V gene end was trimmed by 3 bases and the J gene end by 1 base; junction bases not matched to a gene: 2. CDR3 sequence (DNA): TGTGCCAGCAGCGCTGGGACTAGCGGGGGCACAGATACGCAGTATTTT. Translation: CASSAGTSGGTDTQYF.

V and J are TRBV4-2 and TRBJ2-1, with 13 bases that match TRBD2. V was pared by 4 bases and J by 2 bases, with 20 bases of the junction left unmatched. The CDR3 length is 22 residues. CDR1 and CDR2 (germline): LGHNA, YNFKEQ. Here the CDR3 reads CASSPLYLTSGRMGVAYNEQFF. In nucleotides, the CDR3 is TGTGCCAGCAGCCCTCTCTATCTGACTAGCGGGAGGATGGGAGTTGCCTACAATGAGCAGTTCTTC.

This rearrangement joins TRBV7-8 to TRBJ2-2; maybe TRBD2 (6 bases). V shed 0 bases and J shed 5 bases, with 7 bases lying between them. Germline CDR1 SGHVS, CDR2 FQNEAQ. The CDR3 is 14 amino acids. The CDR3, as DNA: TGTGCCAGCAGCTTAGCGGGAGGTACCGGGGAGCTGTTTTTT. Its protein product is CASSLAGGTGELFF.

J is TRBJ2-3 and V is TRBV5-4, with D tentatively TRBD1 (6 bases). Trimming took 4 bases from V and 0 from J, leaving 9 bases between them. Germline V gives CDR1 SGHNT, CDR2 YYREEE (reference sequence). The CDR3 contains 14 residues. CDR3 bases: TGTGCCAGCAGCCGACAGGCGAGCACAGATACGCAGTATTTT. This translates into CASSRQASTDTQYF.

The chain combines TRBV19 with TRBJ1-2; no definite D call. Germline V lookup: CDR1 LNHDA, CDR2 SQIVND (reference sequence). V lost 5 bases and J lost 8, with 15 bases in between. The CDR3 sequence is 13 residues long. DNA of the CDR3: TGTGCCAGTAGTTTGGGCGGGCGAGCGGGCTACACCTTC. It yields the protein CASSLGGRAGYTF.

The chain is built from TRBV18 and TRBJ2-6; the match to TRBD2 covers 11 bases. The CDR3 sequence is 19 residues long. The V gene end was trimmed by 4 bases and the J gene end by 4 bases; junction bases not matched to a gene: 12. Germline V lookup: CDR1 KGHSH, CDR2 LQKENI. CDR3 region: CASSQLPLAGGQGANVLTF. CDR3 sequence (DNA): TGTGCCAGCTCACAACTCCCTCTAGCGGGGGGACAGGGGGCCAACGTCCTGACTTTC.

The chain couples TRBV29-1 to TRBJ2-7; 9 bases line up with TRBD1. The V gene end was trimmed by 2 bases and the J gene end by 4 bases; junction bases not matched to a gene: 6. This CDR3 is 14 amino acids long. The germline V gene encodes CDR1 SQVTM and CDR2 ANQGSEA. CDR3 DNA: TGCAGCGTTGAATCTCGGGACAGGGCTTACGAGCAGTACTTC. Translation: CSVESRDRAYEQYF.

The chain links TRBV12-5 to TRBJ2-5; 8 bases match TRBD2. The V gene end was trimmed by 1 base and the J gene end by 3 bases; junction bases not matched to a gene: 1. The CDR3 extends over 14 amino acids. The germline CDR1 and CDR2 sequences are LGHNT and FRNRAP. The CDR3 coding sequence is TGTGCTAGTGGTTTGGCGGGAGGGGAAGAGACCCAGTACTTC. Translation: CASGLAGGEETQYF.

J is TRBJ2-1 and V is TRBV7-3; 8 bases match TRBD2. Germline V gives CDR1 SGHTA, CDR2 FQGTGA. The CDR3 has 15 residues. V gave up 2 bases and J gave up 6 bases; unmatched junction bases: 6. The CDR3 bases are TGTGCCAGCAGCTTATTAGCGGGGATAGGCAATGAGCAGTTCTTC. Protein product: CASSLLAGIGNEQFF.

The chain recombines TRBV7-9 with TRBJ2-2; maybe TRBD1 (6 bases). V was pared by 3 bases and J by 4 bases, with 12 bases between. Germline loops: CDR1 SEHNR, CDR2 FQNEAQ (reference sequence). There are 15 residues in the CDR3. CDR3 loop: CASSFNRASTGELFF. Written as DNA, the CDR3 is TGTGCCAGCAGCTTTAACAGGGCGAGCACCGGGGAGCTGTTTTTT.

The chain recombines TRBV5-1 with TRBJ2-7; TRBD2 matches at 10 bases. Germline trimming cut 1 base from V and 0 bases from J; bases unmatched to any gene: 10. The CDR3 totals 18 residues. CDR1 is SGHRS, CDR2 YFSETQ, per germline. Here the CDR3 reads CASSLYASGGVLSYEQYF. Here the CDR3 DNA reads TGCGCCAGCAGCTTGTATGCTAGCGGGGGCGTTCTCTCCTACGAGCAGTACTTC.

The table lists this clone with a count of one. V and J are TRBV4-2 and TRBJ1-3; the D is unclear. V was cut by 1 base and J by 0 bases, with 13 bases left in between. The CDR3 length is 17 residues. Germline V CDR1 and CDR2: LGHNA, YNFKEQ. DNA of the CDR3: TGTGCCAGCAGCCAAGGACAAACACAAAGCTCTGGAAACACCATATATTTT. Translation: CASSQGQTQSSGNTIYF.

The V and J genes are TRBV5-1 and TRBJ2-2; tentative D call: TRBD1 (5 bases). The germline V and J ends were trimmed by 1 base and 6 bases, with 13 bases remaining between them. CDR1 and CDR2 (germline): SGHRS, YFSETQ. The CDR3 sequence is 15 residues long. In nucleotides, the CDR3 is TGCGCCAGCAGCTTGTGGGCAGGGTTATCCGGGGAGCTGTTTTTT. It translates to CASSLWAGLSGELFF.

The rearrangement links TRBV28 to TRBJ1-2; D gene ambiguous. V was shortened by 8 bases and J by 8 bases, with 12 bases between the two germline ends. Germline lookup yields CDR1 MDHEN and CDR2 SYDVKM. This CDR3 has 11 amino acids. CDR3 in amino acids: CASRLAGGYTF. As DNA, the CDR3 is TGTGCCAGCCGCCTGGCGGGGGGCTACACCTTC.

The V gene is TRBV29-1, the J gene TRBJ2-7, with D unresolved. CDR1 SQVTM and CDR2 ANQGSEA come from the germline V gene. Between the trimmed V and J ends, which lost 7 bases and 2 bases, there was a span of 12 bases. This CDR3 has 12 residues. CDR3 region: CSAQAPTYEQYF. For the CDR3, the DNA is TGCAGCGCTCAAGCTCCTACCTACGAGCAGTACTTC.